This is a list of T cell receptor beta chains from one sample in a study of blood T cell repertoires in COVID-19. The assay was immunoSEQ multiplex PCR, and TCRdb's table has in-frame clones only and misses some. The data contain around 300,000 clones, roughly 90% of them singletons. The sample comprised peripheral blood. These receptors all come from a woman aged 25 to 45 with COVID-19, enrolled during active disease. Each CDR3 is given with its conserved first and last residue. Fields, in order: V gene, J gene, D gene, clone size, CDR3 DNA, CDR3 protein. D genes are given only for firm matches. Some rows mark clone size as missing; the rest say once, few, many or name a class of expanded clone.

>TRBV6-5|TRBJ1-5|TRBD1|few
TGTGCCAGCAGGAACAGGGGGAACAGCAATCAGCCCCAGCATTTT
CASRNRGNSNQPQHF
>TRBV29-1|TRBJ1-3|NA|NA
TGCAGCGTTGAATCTGTTACTTCTGGAAACACCATATATTTT
CSVESVTSGNTIYF
>TRBV28|TRBJ1-5|NA|NA
TGTGCCAGCCGGACAGTCGACAGCAATCAGCCCCAGCATTTT
CASRTVDSNQPQHF
>TRBV3-1/TRBV3-2|TRBJ2-3|NA|NA
TGTGCCAGCAGCCAAGATCCGACACCAGATACGCAGTATTTT
CASSQDPTPDTQYF
>TRBV5-6|TRBJ1-2|NA|once
TGTGCCAGCAGCTTTTCCTCGACAGTTTATGGCTACACCTTC
CASSFSSTVYGYTF
>TRBV5-6|TRBJ1-3|NA|NA
TGTGCCAGCAGCTTGGTTGGAGGGAATTCAAACACCATATATTTT
CASSLVGGNSNTIYF
>TRBV4-1|TRBJ1-2|NA|NA
TGCGCCAGCAGCCAGAGTCAGAGGGAGCATGGCTACACCTTC
CASSQSQREHGYTF
>TRBV5-1|TRBJ2-1|NA|NA
TGCGCCAGCAGCTATAGCGGCAATGAGCAGTTCTTC
CASSYSGNEQFF
>TRBV19|TRBJ1-1|TRBD1|NA
TGTGCCAGTAGTATAGTGAACAGGGGGGCTGAAGCTTTCTTT
CASSIVNRGAEAFF
>TRBV2|TRBJ1-1|NA|NA
TGTGCCAGCAGTGAAAGACAGTACACTGAAGCTTTCTTT
CASSERQYTEAFF
>TRBV5-1|TRBJ2-7|NA|few
TGCGCCAGCAGCCCGGGAATCTCTTACGAGCAGTACTTC
CASSPGISYEQYF
>TRBV28|TRBJ2-7|TRBD2|NA
TGTGCCAGCAATGGAGGACTAGCGGAACGATACGAGCAGTACTTC
CASNGGLAERYEQYF
>TRBV11-2|TRBJ2-3|TRBD2|NA
TGTGCCAGCAGCTTAGACAATGGCGGGAGAAACACAGATACGCAGTATTTT
CASSLDNGGRNTDTQYF
>TRBV7-9|TRBJ1-4|NA|NA
TGTGCCAGCAGTCGCACAGGATTTGAAAAACTGTTTTTT
CASSRTGFEKLFF
>TRBV27|TRBJ1-1|NA|NA
TGTGCCAGCAGTTTGTTAGGGGCGATGAACACTGAAGCTTTCTTT
CASSLLGAMNTEAFF
>TRBV19|TRBJ1-5|TRBD1|NA
TGTGCCAGTACCAACCGACAGGGAAATCAGCCCCAGCATTTT
CASTNRQGNQPQHF
>TRBV9|TRBJ1-2|NA|NA
TGTGCCAGCAGCGTAGCGGGGGGAAGCTATGGCTACACCTTC
CASSVAGGSYGYTF
>TRBV11-2|TRBJ1-1|NA|NA
TGTGCCAGCAGCCCTACAGGGTTCGCACCAGCTTTCTTT
CASSPTGFAPAFF
>TRBV6-6|TRBJ1-1|NA|NA
TGTGCCAGCAGCCGCGGACAGAACACTGAAGCTTTCTTT
CASSRGQNTEAFF
>TRBV11-3|TRBJ2-3|NA|NA
TGTGCCAGCAGCCTAGGAGGTGAAGGAGATACGCAGTATTTT
CASSLGGEGDTQYF
>TRBV7-8|TRBJ1-1|TRBD1|NA
TGTGCCAGCAGCGCTGGGACAGTTGAAGCTTTCTTT
CASSAGTVEAFF
>TRBV7-9|TRBJ2-7|NA|few
TGTGCCAGCAGAGAGGACGGAGCGGGTTACGAGCAGTACTTC
CASREDGAGYEQYF
>TRBV14|TRBJ1-1|NA|NA
TGTGCCAGCAGCCACGGAACTAACATGAACACTGAAGCTTTCTTT
CASSHGTNMNTEAFF
>TRBV6-1|TRBJ1-6|NA|NA
TGTGCCAGCAGTGAAGGTGGCCATTATAATTCACCCCTCCACTTT
CASSEGGHYNSPLHF
>TRBV6-4|TRBJ2-3|TRBD1|NA
TGTGCCAGCAGTCGGACAGGAAGCACAGATACGCAGTATTTT
CASSRTGSTDTQYF
>TRBV19|TRBJ1-1|TRBD1|few
TGTGCCAGTAGTCAGATTAGTCCCGGGACAGGTTTGAACACTGAAGCTTTCTTT
CASSQISPGTGLNTEAFF
>TRBV18|TRBJ1-1|NA|NA
TGTGCCAGCTCACAGGGGATCCGGAACACTGAAGCTTTCTTT
CASSQGIRNTEAFF
>TRBV11-2|TRBJ2-5|TRBD2|once
TGTGCCAGCAGCGAGACTAGCGGACAAGAGACCCAGTACTTC
CASSETSGQETQYF
>TRBV5-1|TRBJ1-3|NA|NA
TGCGCCAGCAGCTTGGGACAGTCGTCCTCTGGAAACACCATATATTTT
CASSLGQSSSGNTIYF
>TRBV19|TRBJ2-1|NA|NA
TGTGCCAGTAGTACCTTAAGACAGAGGAGCTCCTACAATGAGCAGTTCTTC
CASSTLRQRSSYNEQFF
>TRBV27|TRBJ2-5|NA|NA
TGTGCCAGCAGTCCCCTTGACGGGAGTTATGAGACCCAGTACTTC
CASSPLDGSYETQYF
>TRBV30|TRBJ1-5|NA|NA
TGTGCCTGGAGTGCCGGGGACAATCAGCCCCAGCATTTT
CAWSAGDNQPQHF
>TRBV12-5|TRBJ2-2|TRBD2|NA
TGTGCTAGTGGTCGGACTAGCGGGAGCGCCGGGGAGCTGTTTTTT
CASGRTSGSAGELFF
>TRBV6-5|TRBJ1-1|NA|NA
TGTGCCAGCAGTTACTCTCGGGGGATAGGTACTGAAGCTTTCTTT
CASSYSRGIGTEAFF
>TRBV9|TRBJ1-6|NA|NA
TGTGCCAGCAGCGTAGAGACAGAGGATTCACCCCTCCACTTT
CASSVETEDSPLHF
>TRBV27|TRBJ1-6|TRBD1|NA
TGTGCCAGCAGTCGGGGGACAGGGGGTTCCGATAATTCACCCCTCCACTTT
CASSRGTGGSDNSPLHF
>TRBV9|TRBJ1-5|NA|NA
TGTGCCAGCAGCGTAGGACTCAATCAGCCCCAGCATTTT
CASSVGLNQPQHF
>TRBV4-2|TRBJ1-6|NA|NA
TGTGCCAGCAGCCAGCCCGGGACAATAGGGTCGAATTCACCCCTCCACTTT
CASSQPGTIGSNSPLHF
>TRBV6-5|TRBJ1-4|TRBD1|NA
TGTGCCAGCAGAATGGACAGGGGTACTGAAAAACTGTTTTTT
CASRMDRGTEKLFF
>TRBV27|TRBJ2-1|TRBD2|NA
TGTGCCAGCAGTTTATGGGGGGGCTCCTACAATGAGCAGTTCTTC
CASSLWGGSYNEQFF
>TRBV5-1|TRBJ2-3|NA|NA
TGCGCCAGCAGCCGCGTGGGGGGTTTCGGCACAGATACGCAGTATTTT
CASSRVGGFGTDTQYF
>TRBV5-1|TRBJ1-4|NA|once
TGCGCCAGCAGCATGGCAGGGGATGCAACTAATGAAAAACTGTTTTTT
CASSMAGDATNEKLFF
>TRBV4-1|TRBJ1-1|NA|NA
TGCGCCAGCAGCCACCCCAACGGGGGGGCGACTGAAGCTTTCTTT
CASSHPNGGATEAFF
>TRBV10-3|TRBJ1-4|NA|NA
TGTGCCATCAGTGGATTAGATGAAAAACTGTTTTTT
CAISGLDEKLFF